This TCR beta chain was observed in a study of blood T cells in healthy people across ages. This clonotype was observed a handful of times. Next came a second PCR, run for roughly 6 to 11 cycles, which used a sample-barcoded 5' primer along with a J-beta primer mix. In TCRdb, the 5' RACE reads were re-called with MiXCR into one record per CDR3 protein. In the table there are fewer than 900,000 distinct CDR3 sequences, around 46% of which are singletons. V trimming: 1 base; J trimming: 4 bases; junction bases outside the gene matches: 5. The germline CDR1 and CDR2 sequences are SGHAT and FQNNGV. The CDR3 is 16 amino acids.

The chain employs TRBV11-2 and TRBJ2-7; 12 bases are shared with TRBD2. The receptor's source is a woman aged 55-75 years in good health. The sample comprised blood. The CDR3 DNA is TGTGCCAGCAGCTTAGTATCTAGCGGGGGGGTATACGAGCAGTACTTC. The encoded protein is CASSLVSSGGVYEQYF.